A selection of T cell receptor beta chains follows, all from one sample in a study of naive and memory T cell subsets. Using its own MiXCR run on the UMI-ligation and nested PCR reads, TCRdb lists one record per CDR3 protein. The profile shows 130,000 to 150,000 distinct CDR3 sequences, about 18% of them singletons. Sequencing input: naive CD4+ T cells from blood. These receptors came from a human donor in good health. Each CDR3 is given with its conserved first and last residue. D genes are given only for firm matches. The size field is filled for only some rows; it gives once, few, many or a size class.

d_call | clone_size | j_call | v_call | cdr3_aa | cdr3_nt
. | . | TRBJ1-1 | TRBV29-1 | CSGIPLVNTEAFF | TGCAGCGGGATTCCCCTTGTAAACACTGAAGCTTTCTTT
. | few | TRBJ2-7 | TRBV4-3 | CASSQSWAGEEQYF | TGCGCCAGCAGCCAATCTTGGGCTGGGGAGGAGCAGTACTTC
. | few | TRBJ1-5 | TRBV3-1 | CASSQSALRGPNQPQHF | TGTGCCAGCAGCCAATCAGCGCTGCGGGGGCCTAATCAGCCCCAGCATTTT
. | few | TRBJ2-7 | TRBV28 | CAVNRQYF | TGTGCGGTAAACAGGCAGTACTTC
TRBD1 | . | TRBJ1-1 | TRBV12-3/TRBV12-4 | CASSRRDRGEAFF | TGTGCCAGCAGTCGCCGAGACAGGGGTGAAGCTTTCTTT
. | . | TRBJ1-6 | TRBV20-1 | CSARVGTYNSPLHF | TGCAGTGCTAGAGTCGGCACGTATAATTCACCCCTCCACTTT
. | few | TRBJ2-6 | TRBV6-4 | CASSDSRGPGANVLTF | TGTGCCAGCAGTGACTCGAGGGGTCCTGGGGCCAACGTCCTGACTTTC
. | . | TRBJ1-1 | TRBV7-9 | CASSLRAAESSTEAFF | TGTGCCAGCAGCTTAAGGGCAGCCGAATCGAGCACTGAAGCTTTCTTT
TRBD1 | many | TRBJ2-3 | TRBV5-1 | CASSLQGARGDTQYF | TGCGCCAGCAGCTTGCAGGGGGCGCGCGGAGATACGCAGTATTTT
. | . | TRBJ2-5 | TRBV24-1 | CATSGQQETQYF | TGTGCCACCAGTGGTCAGCAAGAGACCCAGTACTTC
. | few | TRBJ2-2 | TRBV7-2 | CASSLDWVGELFF | TGTGCCAGCAGCTTAGATTGGGTCGGGGAGCTGTTTTTT
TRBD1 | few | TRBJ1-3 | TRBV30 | CAWSPGGSGNTIYF | TGTGCCTGGAGCCCAGGGGGATCTGGAAACACCATATATTTT
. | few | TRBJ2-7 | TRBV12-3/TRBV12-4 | CASSLGAGLISYEQYF | TGTGCCAGCAGTTTAGGGGCGGGTCTAATCTCCTACGAGCAGTACTTC
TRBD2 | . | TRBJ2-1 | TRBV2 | CASSGSGGKSYNEQFF | TGTGCCAGCAGTGGGTCGGGGGGTAAGTCCTACAATGAGCAGTTCTTC
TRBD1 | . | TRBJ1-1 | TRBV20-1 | CSATGTGRRNTEAFF | TGCAGTGCAACCGGGACAGGCCGGCGAAACACTGAAGCTTTCTTT
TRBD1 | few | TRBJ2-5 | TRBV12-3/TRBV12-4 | CASSFKTGSETQYF | TGTGCCAGCAGTTTTAAGACAGGGTCGGAGACCCAGTACTTC
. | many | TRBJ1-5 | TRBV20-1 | CSAKRGDQPQHF | TGCAGTGCTAAGAGAGGGGATCAGCCCCAGCATTTT
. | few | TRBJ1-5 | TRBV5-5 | CASSWTADYSNQPQHF | TGTGCCAGCAGCTGGACAGCCGACTATAGCAATCAGCCCCAGCATTTT
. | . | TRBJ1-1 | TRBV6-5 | CASGTGRNTEAFF | TGTGCCAGCGGTACAGGGAGGAACACTGAAGCTTTCTTT
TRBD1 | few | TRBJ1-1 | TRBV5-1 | CASSPGWTGGTEAFF | TGCGCCAGCAGCCCGGGATGGACAGGGGGCACTGAAGCTTTCTTT
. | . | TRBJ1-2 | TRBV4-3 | CASSQDLIGDYGYTF | TGCGCCAGCAGCCAAGATCTTATCGGTGACTATGGCTACACCTTC
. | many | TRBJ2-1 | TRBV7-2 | CASSSDQSSYNEQFF | TGTGCCAGCAGCTCGGACCAAAGCTCCTACAATGAGCAGTTCTTC
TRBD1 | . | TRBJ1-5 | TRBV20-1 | CSAREQGSNQPQHF | TGCAGTGCTAGAGAACAGGGGAGCAATCAGCCCCAGCATTTT
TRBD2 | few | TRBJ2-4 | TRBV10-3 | CAISDRLAGPLAKNIQYF | TGTGCCATCAGTGATAGGCTAGCGGGACCCCTAGCCAAAAACATTCAGTACTTC
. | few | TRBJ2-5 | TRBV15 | CATSRGNLIDYRVGETQYF | TGTGCCACCAGCAGAGGAAACCTCATTGATTACAGGGTCGGGGAGACCCAGTACTTC
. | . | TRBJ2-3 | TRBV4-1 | CASSQGSNTDTQYF | TGCGCCAGCAGCCAGGGCAGTAACACAGATACGCAGTATTTT
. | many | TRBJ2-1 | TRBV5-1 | CASNSGGNEQFF | TGCGCCAGCAACTCCGGGGGAAATGAGCAGTTCTTC